These 4 T cell receptor beta chains were sequenced from one sample in a study of post-analysis software for immune sequencing data. Study-wide findings and caveats: Comparison of patients with controls showed five TRBV segments more frequent in patients, TRBV5-6, TRBV5-1 and TRBV20-1 among them.

No antigen has been assigned to these receptors. Incorporated into the TCR beta cDNA libraries were unique molecular identifiers, which served to reduce PCR and sequencing biases. TCRdb redid the calling of the PCR reads with MiXCR, one entry per CDR3 protein. The data contain roughly 700,000 distinct CDR3 sequences, just under 30% of them singletons. Sequences were obtained from blood. The origin of the receptors is a girl aged 10-17 years with multiple sclerosis.

Only a few counts were recorded for this clonotype. The rearrangement links TRBV3-1 to TRBJ2-6; 8 nucleotides match TRBD1. CDR3 size: 18 residues. J was trimmed by 4 bases and V by 4 bases; bases with no gene match: 12. CDR1 and CDR2 from the germline V gene are LGHDT and YNNKEL (reference sequence). In DNA, the CDR3 is TGTGCCAGCAGCCCCCAAGGACAGGGCCCGGGAGGGGCCAACGTCCTGACTTTC. Protein product: CASSPQGQGPGGANVLTF.

A note on this clonotype: Because the CDR3 is missing its conserved closing phenylalanine or tryptophan, this is likely a read error. J is TRBJ2-3 and V is TRBV6-5; 11 nucleotides align to TRBD1. The V gene's germline CDR1 is MNHEY and CDR2 SVGAGI. V lost 4 bases to trimming and J lost 5 bases; unmatched junction nucleotides: 5. The CDR3 extends over 15 amino acids. CDR3 protein: CASSFRGQGVDTQYV. The DNA of the CDR3 is TGTGCCAGCAGTTTCCGGGGACAGGGGGTAGATACGCAGTATGTT.

This clonotype turned up a few times. The CDR3 protein is CASSLDSTSSYNEQFF. In DNA form, the CDR3 reads TGCGCCAGCAGCTTGGACAGCACTAGCTCCTACAATGAGCAGTTCTTC. V usage is TRBV5-1 and J usage is TRBJ2-1; a weak D match, TRBD2 (5 bases). V was pared by 0 bases and J by 0 bases, with 10 bases between. CDR1 and CDR2 (germline): SGHRS, YFSETQ. The CDR3 contains 16 residues. Full variable domain (remainder filled in from reference TRBV5-1 and TRBJ2-1): KAGVTQTPRYLIKTRGQQVTLSCSPISGHRSVSWYQQTPGQGLQFLFEYFSETQRNKGNFPGRFSGRQFSNSRSEMNVSTLELGDSALYLCASSLDSTSSYNEQFFGPGTRLTVL.

The chain recombines TRBV18 with TRBJ2-3, with D uncertain. The CDR3 is 14 residues long. Trimming shortened V by 6 bases and J by 5 bases, and 15 bases separated the two germline ends. CDR1 is KGHSH and CDR2 is LQKENI in the germline V gene. CDR3: CASSRSGNQDTQYF. CDR3 nucleotides: TGTGCCAGCTCGCGGAGTGGGAACCAAGATACGCAGTATTTT.